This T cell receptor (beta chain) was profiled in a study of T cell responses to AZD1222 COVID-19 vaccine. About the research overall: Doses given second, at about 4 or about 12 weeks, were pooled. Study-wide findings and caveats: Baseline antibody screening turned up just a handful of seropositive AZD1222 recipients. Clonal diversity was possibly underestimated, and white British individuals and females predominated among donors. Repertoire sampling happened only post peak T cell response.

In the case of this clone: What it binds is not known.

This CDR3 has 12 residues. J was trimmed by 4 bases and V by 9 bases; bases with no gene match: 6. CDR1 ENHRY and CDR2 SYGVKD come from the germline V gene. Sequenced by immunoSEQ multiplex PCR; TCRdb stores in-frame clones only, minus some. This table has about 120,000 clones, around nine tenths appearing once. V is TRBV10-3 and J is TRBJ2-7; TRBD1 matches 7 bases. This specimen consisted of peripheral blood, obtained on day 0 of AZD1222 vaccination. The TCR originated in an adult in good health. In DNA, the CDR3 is TGTGCCATTCGGGACAGCTCTTACGAGCAGTACTTC. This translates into CAIRDSSYEQYF.